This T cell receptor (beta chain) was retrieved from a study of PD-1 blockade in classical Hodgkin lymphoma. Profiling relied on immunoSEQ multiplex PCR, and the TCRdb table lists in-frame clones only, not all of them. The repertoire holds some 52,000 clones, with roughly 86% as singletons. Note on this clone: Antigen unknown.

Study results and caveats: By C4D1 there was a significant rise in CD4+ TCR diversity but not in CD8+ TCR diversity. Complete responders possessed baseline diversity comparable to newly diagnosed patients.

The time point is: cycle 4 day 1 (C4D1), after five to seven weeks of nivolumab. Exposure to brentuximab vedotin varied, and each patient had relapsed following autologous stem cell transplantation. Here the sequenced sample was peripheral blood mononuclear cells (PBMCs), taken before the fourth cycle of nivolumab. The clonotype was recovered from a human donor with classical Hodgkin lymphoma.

This CDR3 reads CASRRGSYEQYF. The CDR3 DNA is TGCGCCAGCAGGAGGGGTTCCTACGAGCAGTACTTC. The V call is TRBV10-2, the J call TRBJ2-7, with D possibly called TRBD1 or TRBD2 (5 bases each). Trimming removed 6 bases from V and 1 base from J, with 7 bases in between. Germline CDR1 WSHSY, CDR2 SAAADI. The CDR3 has 12 amino acids.